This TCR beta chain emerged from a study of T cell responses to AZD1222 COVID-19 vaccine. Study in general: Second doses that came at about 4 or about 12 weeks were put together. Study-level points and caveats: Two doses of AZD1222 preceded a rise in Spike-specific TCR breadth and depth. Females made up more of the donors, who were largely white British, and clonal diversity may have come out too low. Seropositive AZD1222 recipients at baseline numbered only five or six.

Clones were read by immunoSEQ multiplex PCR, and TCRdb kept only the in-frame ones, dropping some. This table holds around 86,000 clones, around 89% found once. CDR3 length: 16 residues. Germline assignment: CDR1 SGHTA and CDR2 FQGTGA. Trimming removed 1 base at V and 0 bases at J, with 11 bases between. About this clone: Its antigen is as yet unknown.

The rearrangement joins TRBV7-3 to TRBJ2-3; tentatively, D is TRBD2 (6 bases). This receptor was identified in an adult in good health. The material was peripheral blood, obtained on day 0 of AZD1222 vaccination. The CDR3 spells CASSLRSRGSTDTQYF. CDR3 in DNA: TGTGCCAGCAGCTTAAGGAGTCGGGGGAGCACAGATACGCAGTATTTT.